These 2 T cell receptor beta chains were sequenced from one sample in a study of cytomegalovirus exposure and HLA in healthy donors. The PCR ran on 60 Vbeta and 13 Jbeta primers. Some clones are missing from TCRdb's copy, which holds only in-frame ones; the method was immunoSEQ multiplex PCR. The sample consists of roughly 100,000 clones, roughly 73% of them appearing once. The sequenced sample was PBMCs. The receptor source for this set is a man aged 35 to 55 in good health and CMV-seronegative.

The V call is TRBV10-2, the J call TRBJ2-5, with D possibly being TRBD1 (6 bases). Looked up from germline, CDR1 is WSHSY and CDR2 is SAAADI. The V gene lost 4 bases and the J gene lost 0 bases, with 6 bases spanning the gap. The CDR3 loop spans 13 amino acids. The CDR3, as DNA: TGCGCCAGCAGTGGGACAGACCAAGAGACCCAGTACTTC. It yields the protein CASSGTDQETQYF.

This chain uses TRBV6-4 with TRBJ1-2; TRBD1 matches at 10 bases. The CDR3 is made up of 15 amino acids. Germline V gene sequence: CDR1 MRHNA, CDR2 SNTAGT. V was pared by 3 bases and J by 4 bases, with 5 bases of the junction left unmatched. The CDR3 nucleotides are TGTGCCAGCAGTGAGGGGACAGGGGTAGCCTATGGCTACACCTTC. It encodes CASSEGTGVAYGYTF.